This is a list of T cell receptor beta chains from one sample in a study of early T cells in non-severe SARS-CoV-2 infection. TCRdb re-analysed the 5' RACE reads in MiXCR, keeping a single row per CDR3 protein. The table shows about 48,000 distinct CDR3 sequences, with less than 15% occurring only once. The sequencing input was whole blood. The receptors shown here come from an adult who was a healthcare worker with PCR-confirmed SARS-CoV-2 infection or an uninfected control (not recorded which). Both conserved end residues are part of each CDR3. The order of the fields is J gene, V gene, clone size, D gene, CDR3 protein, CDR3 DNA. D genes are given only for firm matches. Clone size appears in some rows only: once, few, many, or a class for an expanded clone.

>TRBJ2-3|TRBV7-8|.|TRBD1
CVSSSSRGTTDTQYF
TGTGTCAGCAGCTCCTCCAGGGGGACCACAGATACGCAGTATTTT
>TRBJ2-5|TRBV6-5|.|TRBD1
CASSYSGTAKETQYF
TGTGCCAGCAGTTACTCCGGGACAGCGAAAGAGACCCAGTACTTC
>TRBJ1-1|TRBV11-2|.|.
CASSPRAIGLTEAFF
TGTGCCAGCAGCCCCCGGGCAATAGGGCTCACTGAAGCTTTCTTT
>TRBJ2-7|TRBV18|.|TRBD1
CASSPGTGGTYEQYF
TGTGCCAGCTCACCAGGGACAGGGGGAACCTACGAGCAGTACTTC
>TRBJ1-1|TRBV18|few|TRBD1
CASSPLLGQGRTEAFF
TGTGCCAGCTCACCGCTGCTCGGACAGGGGCGAACTGAAGCTTTCTTT
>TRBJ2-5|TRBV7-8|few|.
CASSTRHTLGQETQYF
TGTGCCAGCAGCACACGACATACCTTAGGCCAAGAGACCCAGTACTTC
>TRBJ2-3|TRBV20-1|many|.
CSALVPGLGDTQYF
TGCAGTGCACTGGTCCCGGGACTGGGAGATACGCAGTATTTT
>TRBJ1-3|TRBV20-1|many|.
CSARRRSGNTIYF
TGCAGTGCTAGACGTCGTTCTGGAAACACCATATATTTT
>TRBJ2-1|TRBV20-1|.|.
CSARTPQTNEQFF
TGCAGTGCCCGTACCCCGCAAACCAATGAGCAGTTCTTC
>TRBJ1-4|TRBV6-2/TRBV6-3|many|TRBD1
CASSYGTVGLNEKLFF
TGTGCCAGCAGTTACGGGACAGTGGGACTTAATGAAAAACTGTTTTTT
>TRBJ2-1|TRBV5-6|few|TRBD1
CASSDGQGFTYNEQFF
TGTGCCAGCAGCGACGGACAGGGGTTCACTTACAATGAGCAGTTCTTC
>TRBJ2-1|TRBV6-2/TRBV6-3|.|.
CASSYFQGNEQFF
TGTGCCAGCAGTTACTTTCAGGGGAATGAGCAGTTCTTC
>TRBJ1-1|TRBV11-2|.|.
CASSLAGTEGAFF
TGTGCCAGCAGCTTAGCAGGGACGGAGGGAGCTTTCTTT
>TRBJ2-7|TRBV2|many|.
CASSVSSGQYF
TGTGCCAGCAGTGTAAGCAGTGGGCAGTACTTC
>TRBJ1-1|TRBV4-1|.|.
CASSAVGRGAYTEAFF
TGCGCCAGCAGCGCCGTCGGGAGGGGCGCATATACTGAAGCTTTCTTT
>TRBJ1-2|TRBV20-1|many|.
CSAHRDTNYGYTF
TGCAGTGCCCACAGGGATACCAACTATGGCTACACCTTC
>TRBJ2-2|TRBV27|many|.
CASSVTFDSSGELFF
TGTGCCAGCAGTGTAACCTTTGACAGTTCCGGGGAGCTGTTTTTT
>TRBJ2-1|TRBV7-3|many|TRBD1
CASSPSTGATYNEQFF
TGTGCCAGCAGCCCCTCGACAGGGGCCACCTACAATGAGCAGTTCTTC
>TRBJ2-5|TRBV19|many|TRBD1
CASSGTAKETQYF
TGTGCCAGTAGTGGGACAGCAAAAGAGACCCAGTACTTC
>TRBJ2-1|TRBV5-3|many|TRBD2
CARSLSLTGLAGGPVEQFF
TGTGCCAGAAGCTTGTCCCTGACAGGACTAGCGGGAGGGCCGGTAGAGCAGTTCTTC
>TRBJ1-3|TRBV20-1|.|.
CSARDAGSGNTIYF
TGCAGTGCTAGAGATGCAGGCTCTGGAAACACCATATATTTT
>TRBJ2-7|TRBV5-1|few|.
CASSSYGAYEQYF
TGCGCCAGCAGCTCATACGGGGCGTACGAGCAGTACTTC
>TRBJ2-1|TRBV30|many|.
CAWVGQSNEQFF
TGTGCCTGGGTGGGGCAGAGCAATGAGCAGTTCTTC
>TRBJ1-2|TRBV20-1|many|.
CSARRRQSYTF
TGCAGTGCTAGAAGGAGACAGTCCTACACCTTC
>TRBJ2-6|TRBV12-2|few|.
CASRLELAGALGPLGANVLTF
TGTGCAAGTCGCTTAGAACTAGCGGGAGCCCTTGGCCCTCTGGGGGCCAACGTCCTGACTTTC
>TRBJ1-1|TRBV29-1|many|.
CSYLYPGLPNTEAFF
TGCAGCTACTTGTACCCGGGACTCCCGAACACTGAAGCTTTCTTT
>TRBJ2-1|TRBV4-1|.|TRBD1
CASSQERDRARNEQFF
TGCGCCAGCAGCCAAGAACGGGACAGGGCACGGAATGAGCAGTTCTTC
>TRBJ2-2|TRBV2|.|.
CASTFQGTNTGELFF
TGTGCCAGCACCTTCCAGGGAACGAACACCGGGGAGCTGTTTTTT
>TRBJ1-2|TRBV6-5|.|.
CASSYSASARRGTYGYTF
TGTGCCAGCAGTTACTCGGCTTCGGCCCGGAGGGGAACTTATGGCTACACCTTC
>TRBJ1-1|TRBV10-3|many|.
CAIRTGNTEAFF
TGTGCCATCAGGACAGGGAACACTGAAGCTTTCTTT
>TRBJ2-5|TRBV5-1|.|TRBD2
CASSIAGGQETQYF
TGCGCCAGCTCGATAGCGGGAGGCCAAGAGACCCAGTACTTC
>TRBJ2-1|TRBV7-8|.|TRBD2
CASSLNTIGTSGIRGNEQFF
TGTGCCAGCAGCTTAAATACGATCGGGACTAGCGGGATCCGTGGGAATGAGCAGTTCTTC
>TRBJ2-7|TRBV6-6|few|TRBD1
CASKFRDSSYEQYF
TGTGCCAGCAAATTCCGGGACAGTTCCTACGAGCAGTACTTC
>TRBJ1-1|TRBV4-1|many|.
CASSQIPTVTEAFF
TGCGCCAGCAGCCAGATCCCGACGGTTACTGAAGCTTTCTTT
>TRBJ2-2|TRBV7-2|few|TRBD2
CASSYAAGVNTGELFF
TGTGCCAGCAGCTACGCAGCGGGGGTGAACACCGGGGAGCTGTTTTTT
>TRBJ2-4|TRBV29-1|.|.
CSVGQFLGKNIQYF
TGCAGCGTTGGACAGTTTCTAGGCAAAAACATTCAGTACTTC
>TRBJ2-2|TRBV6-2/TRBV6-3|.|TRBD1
CATSGTGNTGELFF
TGTGCCACCTCTGGGACAGGGAACACCGGGGAGCTGTTTTTT
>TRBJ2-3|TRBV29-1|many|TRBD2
CSVGVGGRSDTQYF
TGCAGCGTTGGTGTGGGCGGGAGGTCAGATACGCAGTATTTT
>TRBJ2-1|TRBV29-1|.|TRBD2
CSVDNSGKDYNEQFF
TGCAGCGTTGATAATAGCGGGAAGGACTACAATGAGCAGTTCTTC
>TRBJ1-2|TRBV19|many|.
CASSLRTVNYGYTF
TGTGCCAGTAGTTTGCGTACAGTTAACTATGGCTACACCTTC
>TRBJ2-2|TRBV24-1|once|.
CATRGLSDTGELFF
TGTGCCACCAGGGGCCTGTCGGACACCGGGGAGCTGTTTTTT
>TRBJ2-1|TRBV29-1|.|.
CSVEVAELEWNEQFF
TGCAGCGTTGAAGTGGCCGAACTGGAATGGAATGAGCAGTTCTTC
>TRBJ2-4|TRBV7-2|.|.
CASSPPGGQNIQYF
TGTGCCAGCAGCCCCCCGGGGGGCCAAAACATTCAGTACTTC
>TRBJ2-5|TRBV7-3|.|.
CASSFLREETQYF
TGTGCCAGCAGCTTTCTGCGGGAAGAGACCCAGTACTTC
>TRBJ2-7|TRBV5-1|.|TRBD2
CASSLEAGGVYF
TGCGCCAGCAGCTTGGAAGCGGGAGGGGTGTACTTC
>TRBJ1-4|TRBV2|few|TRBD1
CASSPSAGTGKIINEKLFF
TGTGCCAGCAGTCCCTCTGCAGGGACAGGGAAGATCATAAATGAAAAACTGTTTTTT
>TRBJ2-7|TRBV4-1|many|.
CASSLQRGGWEQYF
TGCGCCAGCAGCCTACAAAGGGGGGGCTGGGAGCAGTACTTC
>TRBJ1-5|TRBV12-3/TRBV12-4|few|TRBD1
CASSSDRDPYQPQHF
TGTGCCAGCAGCTCCGACAGGGATCCCTACCAGCCCCAGCATTTT
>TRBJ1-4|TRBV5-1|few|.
CASSLDDGGKLFF
TGCGCCAGCAGCCTCGACGACGGAGGAAAACTGTTTTTT
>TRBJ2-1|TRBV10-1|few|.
CASSELSNHEQFF
TGCGCCAGCAGTGAATTGAGCAACCATGAGCAGTTCTTC
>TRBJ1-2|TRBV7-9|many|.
CASSPPVYGYTF
TGTGCCAGCAGCCCCCCCGTCTATGGCTACACCTTC
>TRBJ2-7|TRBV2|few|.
CASSDWAPTYEQYF
TGTGCCAGCAGTGATTGGGCACCCACCTACGAGCAGTACTTC
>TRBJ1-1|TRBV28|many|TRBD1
CASATGGAIPEAFF
TGTGCCAGCGCTACAGGGGGCGCGATCCCTGAAGCTTTCTTT
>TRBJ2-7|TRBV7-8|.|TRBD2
CASSPPTSGRSYEQYF
TGTGCCAGCAGCCCACCGACTAGCGGGAGATCCTACGAGCAGTACTTC
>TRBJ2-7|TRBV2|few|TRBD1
CASSTRQGGGQYF
TGTGCCAGCAGTACCCGACAGGGGGGTGGGCAGTACTTC
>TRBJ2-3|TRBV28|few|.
CASRAPTAHTQYF
TGTGCCAGCAGAGCCCCGACAGCCCATACGCAGTATTTT
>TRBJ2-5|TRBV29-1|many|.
CSVAPDSHQETQYF
TGCAGCGTTGCACCGGACAGTCACCAAGAGACCCAGTACTTC
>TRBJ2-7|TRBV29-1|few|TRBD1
CSVGTGGYEQYF
TGCAGCGTTGGGACAGGCGGGTACGAGCAGTACTTC
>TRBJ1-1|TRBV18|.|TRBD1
CASSSRYQPAGTGENTEAFF
TGTGCCAGCTCATCACGGTACCAGCCTGCCGGGACAGGGGAGAACACTGAAGCTTTCTTT
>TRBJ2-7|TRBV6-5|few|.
CASSQGASYEQYF
TGTGCCAGCAGTCAAGGGGCCTCCTACGAGCAGTACTTC